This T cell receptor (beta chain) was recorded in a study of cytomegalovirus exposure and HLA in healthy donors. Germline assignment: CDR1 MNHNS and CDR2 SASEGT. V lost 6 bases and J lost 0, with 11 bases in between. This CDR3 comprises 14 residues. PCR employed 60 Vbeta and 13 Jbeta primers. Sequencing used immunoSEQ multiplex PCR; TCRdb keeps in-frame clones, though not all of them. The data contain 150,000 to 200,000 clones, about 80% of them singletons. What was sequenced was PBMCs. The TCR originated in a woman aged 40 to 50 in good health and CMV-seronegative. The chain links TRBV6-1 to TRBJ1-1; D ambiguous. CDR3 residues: CASRLRFLNTEAFF. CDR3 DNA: TGTGCCAGCAGATTACGGTTTTTGAACACTGAAGCTTTCTTT.